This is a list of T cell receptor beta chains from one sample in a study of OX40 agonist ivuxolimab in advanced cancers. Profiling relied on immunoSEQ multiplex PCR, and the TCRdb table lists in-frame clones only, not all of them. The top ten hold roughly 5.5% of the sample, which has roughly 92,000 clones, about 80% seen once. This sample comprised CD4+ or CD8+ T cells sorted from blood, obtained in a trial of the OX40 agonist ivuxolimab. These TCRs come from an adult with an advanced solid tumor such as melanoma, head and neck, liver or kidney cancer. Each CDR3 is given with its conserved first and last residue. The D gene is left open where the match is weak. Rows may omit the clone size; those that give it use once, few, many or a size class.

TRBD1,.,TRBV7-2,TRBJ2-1,TGTGCCAGCAGCTTAGCCGGGACAGGTACGAACAATGAGCAGTTCTTC,CASSLAGTGTNNEQFF
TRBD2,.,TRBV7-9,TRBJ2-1,TGTGCCAGCAGCGATTTTAGCGGGGGGGCCTTTTCTGAGCAGTTCTTC,CASSDFSGGAFSEQFF
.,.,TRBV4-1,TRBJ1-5,TGCGCCAGCAGTCCCCATTTTGACAGCAATCAGCCCCAGCATTTT,CASSPHFDSNQPQHF
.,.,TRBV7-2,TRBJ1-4,TGTGCCAGCAGCTTACAGGGGCAGCCTAATGAAAAACTGTTTTTT,CASSLQGQPNEKLFF
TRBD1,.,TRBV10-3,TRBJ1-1,TGTGCCATCAGCGGACAGGGAAACACTGAAGCTTTCTTT,CAISGQGNTEAFF
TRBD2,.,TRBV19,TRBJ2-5,TGTGCCAGTAGTATGCGGGGTCTAGCGGCCCTAACGGAGACCCAGTACTTC,CASSMRGLAALTETQYF
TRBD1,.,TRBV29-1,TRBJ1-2,TGCAGCGCCGGGACAGGGGACTATGGCTACACCTTC,CSAGTGDYGYTF
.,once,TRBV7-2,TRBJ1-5,TGTGCCAGCAGCTTAGGCGGGACAACTAGCAATCAGCCCCAGCATTTT,CASSLGGTTSNQPQHF
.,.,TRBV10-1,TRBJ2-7,TGCGCCAGCAGCCTTACTAGGGGACCCTACGAGCAGTACTTC,CASSLTRGPYEQYF
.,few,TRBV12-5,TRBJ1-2,TGTGCTAGTGGTTCCCCCCTGGGGGCTAACTATGGCTACACCTTC,CASGSPLGANYGYTF
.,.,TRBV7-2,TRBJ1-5,TGTGCCAGCAGCTTAGATGGGGGGGACATGTGGAGTCAGCCCCAGCATTTT,CASSLDGGDMWSQPQHF
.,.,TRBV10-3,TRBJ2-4,TGTGCCATCAGTGGCGGGGAAAACATTCAGTACTTC,CAISGGENIQYF
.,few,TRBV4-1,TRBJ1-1,TGCGCCAGCAGCCAACCGACCCGGGCCACTGAAGCTTTCTTT,CASSQPTRATEAFF
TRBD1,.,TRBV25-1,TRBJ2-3,TGTGCCAGCAGGGACTCGACAGGGGCAATGAATACGCAGTATTTT,CASRDSTGAMNTQYF
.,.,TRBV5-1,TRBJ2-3,TGCGCCAGCAGCTTGGCGCAGCCCACAGATACGCAGTATTTT,CASSLAQPTDTQYF
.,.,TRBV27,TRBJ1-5,TGTGCCAGCAGTCCCGGGACCCGGAATAGCAATCAGCCCCAGCATTTT,CASSPGTRNSNQPQHF
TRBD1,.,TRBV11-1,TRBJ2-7,TGTGCCAGCAGTCGGGGTAGCTGGGACAGGGCCTACGAGCAGTACTTC,CASSRGSWDRAYEQYF
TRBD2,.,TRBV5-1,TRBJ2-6,TGCGCCAGCAGCTTGGCGGGAGGAGGGGCCAACGTCCTGACTTTC,CASSLAGGGANVLTF
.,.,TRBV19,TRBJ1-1,TGTGCCAGCCGCCCGGGGATCGCTGAAGCTTTCTTT,CASRPGIAEAFF
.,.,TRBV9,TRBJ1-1,TGTGCCAGCAGGGGAGACATGAACACTGAAGCTCTCTTT,CASRGDMNTEALF
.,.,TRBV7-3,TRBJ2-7,TGTGCCAGCAGCTCCGACCGGACCCCAGGGTACGAGCAGTACTTC,CASSSDRTPGYEQYF
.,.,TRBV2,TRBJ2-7,TGTGCCAGCAGATCAGGGTCCCACGAGCAGTACTTC,CASRSGSHEQYF
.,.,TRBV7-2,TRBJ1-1,TGTGCCAGCAGCCTGGGGACGGTGAACACTGAAGCTTTCTTT,CASSLGTVNTEAFF
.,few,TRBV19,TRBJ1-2,TGTGCCAGCTCCCCGGGACTGCTGAGTGGCTACACCTTC,CASSPGLLSGYTF
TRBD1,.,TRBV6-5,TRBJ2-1,TGTGCCAGCAGTTCCCCGGACAGGGGTTTCGATGAGCAGTTCTTC,CASSSPDRGFDEQFF
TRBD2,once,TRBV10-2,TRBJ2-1,TGCGCCAGCAGTGACTATAGCGGGAGCTATGAGCAGTTCTTC,CASSDYSGSYEQFF
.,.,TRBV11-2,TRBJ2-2,TGTGCCAGCAGCTTAGATGTTTGGCCAAACACCGGGGAGCTGTTTTTT,CASSLDVWPNTGELFF
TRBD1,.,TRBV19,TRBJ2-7,TGTGCCAGTAGTAATAGACAGGGGGCGGGAGAGCAGTACTTC,CASSNRQGAGEQYF
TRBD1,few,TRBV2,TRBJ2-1,TGTGCCAGCGGCCGGGAGACAGGGGCGAACAATGAGCAGTTCTTC,CASGRETGANNEQFF
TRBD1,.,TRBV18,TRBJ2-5,TGTGCCAGCTCACCAAACAGGGGCGGAGAGACCCAGTACTTC,CASSPNRGGETQYF
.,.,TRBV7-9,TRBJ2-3,TGTGCCAGCAGCTTAACCGGGACCCCACCCCGAGATACGCAGTATTTT,CASSLTGTPPRDTQYF
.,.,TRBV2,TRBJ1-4,TGTGCCAGCAGTGAAGAGCCGAGGGGGGCTAATGAAAAACTGTTTTTT,CASSEEPRGANEKLFF
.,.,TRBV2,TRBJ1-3,TGTGCCAGCAGTGTGGTCAGGGAGAACACCATATATTTT,CASSVVRENTIYF
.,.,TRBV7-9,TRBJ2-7,TGTGCCAGCAGCTTAGGGGGCGGAGGAAGAGGGTACGAGCAGTACTTC,CASSLGGGGRGYEQYF
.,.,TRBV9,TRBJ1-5,TGTGCCAGCAGCTCCGAGGGCTACAATCAGCCCCAGCATTTT,CASSSEGYNQPQHF
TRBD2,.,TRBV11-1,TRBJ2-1,TGTGCCAGCAGCTCTACCATAGCGGGAGACCCCAATGAGCAGTTCTTC,CASSSTIAGDPNEQFF
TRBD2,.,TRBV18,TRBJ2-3,TGTGCCAGCTCACCGGCGACTAGCGGGATCACAGATACGCAGTATTTT,CASSPATSGITDTQYF
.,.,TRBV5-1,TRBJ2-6,TGCGCCAGCAGCAGACCACCTGGGGCCAACGTCCTGACTTTC,CASSRPPGANVLTF
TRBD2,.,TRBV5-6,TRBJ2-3,TGTGCCAGCAGAGGTGGGGCTAGCGGGGTGCGGGCGGCAGATACGCAGTATTTT,CASRGGASGVRAADTQYF
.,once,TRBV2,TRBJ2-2,TGTGCCAGCAGTGGGACAGCGAACACCGGGGAGCTGTTTTTT,CASSGTANTGELFF
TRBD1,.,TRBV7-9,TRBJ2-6,TGTGCCAGCAGCCGGGACAGGGTTAATTCTGGGGCCAACGTCCTGACTTTC,CASSRDRVNSGANVLTF
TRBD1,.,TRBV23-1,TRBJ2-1,TGCGCCAGCAGTCAACTGGGACAGGGAAAAAGTATAGCATTTTACAATGAGCAGTTCTTC,CASSQLGQGKSIAFYNEQFF
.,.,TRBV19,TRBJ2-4,TGTGCCAGTAGTATAGGAAACATTCAGTACTTC,CASSIGNIQYF
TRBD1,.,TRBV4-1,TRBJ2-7,TGCGCCAGCAGCCAAGTAACAGGGGGCCACGAGCAGTACTTC,CASSQVTGGHEQYF